Each of the 7 T cell receptor beta chains below was sequenced from the same sample in a study of blood T cell repertoires in COVID-19. TCRdb keeps only in-frame clones here, not all; method: immunoSEQ multiplex PCR. The sample contains 50,000 to 65,000 clones, 80% to 90% of which appear only once. Sequencing used peripheral blood. The source of these receptors is a man aged 40-49 years with acute or convalescent COVID-19.

The rearrangement uses TRBV27 and TRBJ2-7, with 9 positions matching TRBD2. The ends lost 6 bases at V and 5 bases at J; junction bases unmatched: 11. The V gene's germline CDR1 is MNHEY and CDR2 SMNVEV (reference sequence). The CDR3 runs to 15 residues. The CDR3 nucleotides read TGTGCCAGCAGCCGCAGGCTAGCGGGGCGACACGAGCAGTACTTC. Its protein product is CASSRRLAGRHEQYF.

The chain links TRBV11-3 to TRBJ1-2; TRBD1 is a possible D gene (6 bases). CDR1 is SGHNT and CDR2 is YENEEA in the germline V gene. The CDR3 contains 13 residues. V was shortened by 5 bases and J by 0 bases, with 7 bases between the two germline ends. In DNA, the CDR3 is TGTGCCAGCAGCCCAGGGGCTAACTATGGCTACACCTTC. Its protein product is CASSPGANYGYTF.

The chain links TRBV16 to TRBJ2-7, with TRBD1 identical over 9 bases. The CDR3 is made up of 15 amino acids. With 4 bases clipped from V and 5 bases from J, the junction kept 9 bases outside the gene matches. The V gene's germline CDR1 is KGHSY and CDR2 FQNENV. CDR3 loop: CASSPIGTGRNEQYF. The CDR3 bases are TGTGCCAGCAGCCCAATTGGGACAGGGAGGAACGAGCAGTACTTC.

The J gene is TRBJ2-5, the V gene TRBV7-9; possible D gene TRBD2, 5 bases. V was trimmed by 8 bases and J by 5 bases, leaving 21 bases between them. CDR1 and CDR2 from the germline V gene are SEHNR and FQNEAQ (reference sequence). The CDR3 has 15 amino acids. The CDR3: CASDSSRGSVETQYF. The DNA for the CDR3 is TGTGCCAGCGACTCCTCGAGAGGGTCCGTCGAGACCCAGTACTTC. Supplemented by reference TRBV7-9 and TRBJ2-5, the full variable domain reads DTGVSQNPRHKITKRGQNVTFRCDPISEHNRLYWYRQTLGQGPEFLTYFQNEAQLEKSRLLSDRFSAERPKGSFSTLEIQRTEQGDSAMYLCASDSSRGSVETQYFGPGTRLLVL.

This chain joins TRBV6-5 and TRBJ2-3; D gene unclear. CDR3 size: 12 residues. The ends were cut back, 7 bases at V and 4 bases at J, with 9 bases in the middle. CDR1 and CDR2 from the germline V gene are MNHEY and SVGAGI. The CDR3 loop reads CASINGPDTQYF. As DNA, the CDR3 is TGTGCCAGCATCAATGGGCCAGATACGCAGTATTTT.

The chain couples TRBV19 to TRBJ2-7; D remains ambiguous. Germline V gene data show CDR1 as LNHDA and CDR2 as SQIVND (reference sequence). This CDR3 has 14 residues. Trimming left V 5 bases short and J 2 bases short, with 13 bases between. CDR3 in amino acids: CASSPQERPYEQYF. The CDR3 bases are TGTGCCAGTAGTCCCCAGGAAAGACCCTACGAGCAGTACTTC.

The chain links TRBV30 to TRBJ1-4; D might be TRBD1 (5 bases). The CDR3 length is 15 residues. Per germline, CDR1 GTSNPN and CDR2 SVGIG (reference sequence). V shed 3 bases and J shed 2 bases, with 13 bases lying between them. CDR3: CAWRGGRSTNEKLFF. CDR3 DNA sequence: TGTGCCTGGAGGGGGGGGAGGTCCACTAATGAAAAACTGTTTTTT.